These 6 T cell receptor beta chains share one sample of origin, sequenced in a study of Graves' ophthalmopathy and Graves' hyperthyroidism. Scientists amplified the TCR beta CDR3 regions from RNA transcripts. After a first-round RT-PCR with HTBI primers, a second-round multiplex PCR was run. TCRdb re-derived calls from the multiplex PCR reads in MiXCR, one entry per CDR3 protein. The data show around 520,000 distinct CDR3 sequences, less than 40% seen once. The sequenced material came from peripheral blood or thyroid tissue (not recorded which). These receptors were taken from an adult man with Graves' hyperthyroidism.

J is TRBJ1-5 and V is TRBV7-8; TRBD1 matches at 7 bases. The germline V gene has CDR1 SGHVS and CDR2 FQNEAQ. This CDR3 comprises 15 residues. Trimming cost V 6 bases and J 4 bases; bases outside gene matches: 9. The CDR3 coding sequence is TGTGCCAGCAGTGATTCCCGGGACAGAAATCAGCCCCAGCATTTT. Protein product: CASSDSRDRNQPQHF.

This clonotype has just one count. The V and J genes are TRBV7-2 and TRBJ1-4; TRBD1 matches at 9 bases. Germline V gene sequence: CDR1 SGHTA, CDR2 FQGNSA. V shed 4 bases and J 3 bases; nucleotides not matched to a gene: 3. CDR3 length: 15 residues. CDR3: CASSWTGEPNEKLFF. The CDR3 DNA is TGTGCCAGCAGCTGGACAGGGGAGCCTAATGAAAAACTGTTTTTT.

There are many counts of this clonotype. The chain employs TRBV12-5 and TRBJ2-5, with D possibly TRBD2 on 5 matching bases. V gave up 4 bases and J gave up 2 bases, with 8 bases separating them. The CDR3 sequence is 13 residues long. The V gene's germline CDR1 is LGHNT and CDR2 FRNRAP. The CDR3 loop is CASGSGIQETQYF. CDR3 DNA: TGTGCTAGTGGTTCCGGGATTCAAGAGACCCAGTACTTC.

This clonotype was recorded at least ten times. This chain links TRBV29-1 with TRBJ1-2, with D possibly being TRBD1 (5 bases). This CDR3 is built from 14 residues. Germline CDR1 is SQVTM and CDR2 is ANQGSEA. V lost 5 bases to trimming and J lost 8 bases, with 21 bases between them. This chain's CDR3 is CSVQQAGPAGGYTF. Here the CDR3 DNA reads TGCAGCGTTCAACAGGCCGGGCCTGCGGGGGGCTACACCTTC.

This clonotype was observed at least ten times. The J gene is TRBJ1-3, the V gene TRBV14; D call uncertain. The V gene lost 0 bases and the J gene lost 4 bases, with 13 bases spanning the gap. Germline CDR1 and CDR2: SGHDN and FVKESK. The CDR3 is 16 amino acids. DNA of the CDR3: TGTGCCAGCAGCCAAGATCCTGGAGAGCTCGGAAACACCATATATTTT. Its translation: CASSQDPGELGNTIYF.

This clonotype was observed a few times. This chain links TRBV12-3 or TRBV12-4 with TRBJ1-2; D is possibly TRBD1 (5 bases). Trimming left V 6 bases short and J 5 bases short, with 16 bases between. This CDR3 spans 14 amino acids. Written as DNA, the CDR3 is TGTGCCAGCAGCCGGGGACCCGATGGGTATGGCTACACCTTC. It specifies CASSRGPDGYGYTF.